The present TCR beta chain was sequenced within a study of blood T cell repertoires in COVID-19. From germline, CDR1 is GTSNPN and CDR2 SVGIG (reference sequence). There are 14 residues in the CDR3. V was clipped by 2 bases and J by 3 bases; unmatched bases: 4. Assay: immunoSEQ multiplex PCR; the TCRdb copy retains only in-frame clones and omits some. Among over 35,000 clones listed, 75% to 85% were seen once. This TCR was sampled from a human donor in a cohort sampled during active COVID-19. The sequenced sample consisted of peripheral blood. The chain uses TRBV30 and TRBJ1-5; TRBD1 agrees at 7 bases. CDR3 nucleotides: TGTGCCTGGAGTATTACAGGGGCCAATCAGCCCCAGCATTTT. This encodes CAWSITGANQPQHF.